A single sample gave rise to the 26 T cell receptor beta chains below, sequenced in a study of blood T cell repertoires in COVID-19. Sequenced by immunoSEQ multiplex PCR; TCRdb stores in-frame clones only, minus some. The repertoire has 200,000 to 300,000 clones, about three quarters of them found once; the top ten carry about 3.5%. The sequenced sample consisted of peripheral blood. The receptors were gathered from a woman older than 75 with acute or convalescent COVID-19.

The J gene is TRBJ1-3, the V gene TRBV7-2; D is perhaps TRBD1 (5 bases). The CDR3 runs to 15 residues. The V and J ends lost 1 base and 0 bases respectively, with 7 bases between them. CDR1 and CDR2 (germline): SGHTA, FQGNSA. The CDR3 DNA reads TGTGCCAGCAGCTTAGACAGGCTCTCTGGAAACACCATATATTTT. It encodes CASSLDRLSGNTIYF. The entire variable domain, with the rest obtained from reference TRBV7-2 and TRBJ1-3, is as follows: GAGVSQSPSNKVTEKGKDVELRCDPISGHTALYWYRQSLGQGLEFLIYFQGNSAPDKSGLPSDRFSAERTGGSVSTLTIQRTQQEDSAVYLCASSLDRLSGNTIYFGEGSWLTVV.

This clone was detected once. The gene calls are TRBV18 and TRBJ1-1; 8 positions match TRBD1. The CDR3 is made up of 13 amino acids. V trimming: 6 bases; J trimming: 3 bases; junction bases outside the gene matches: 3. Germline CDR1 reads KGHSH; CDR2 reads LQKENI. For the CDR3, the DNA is TGTGCCAGCTCGTCGACAGGGGACACTGAAGCTTTCTTT. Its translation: CASSSTGDTEAFF. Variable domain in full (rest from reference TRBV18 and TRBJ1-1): NAGVMQNPRHLVRRRGQEARLRCSPMKGHSHVYWYRQLPEEGLKFMVYLQKENIIDESGMPKERFSAEFPKEGPSILRIQQVVRGDSAAYFCASSSTGDTEAFFGQGTRLTVV.

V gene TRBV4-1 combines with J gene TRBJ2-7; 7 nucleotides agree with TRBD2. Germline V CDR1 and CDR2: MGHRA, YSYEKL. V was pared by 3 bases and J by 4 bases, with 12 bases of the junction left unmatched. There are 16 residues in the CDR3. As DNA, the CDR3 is TGCGCCAGCAGCCATCCTGTAGCGGGTACCCTATACGAGCAGTACTTC. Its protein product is CASSHPVAGTLYEQYF.

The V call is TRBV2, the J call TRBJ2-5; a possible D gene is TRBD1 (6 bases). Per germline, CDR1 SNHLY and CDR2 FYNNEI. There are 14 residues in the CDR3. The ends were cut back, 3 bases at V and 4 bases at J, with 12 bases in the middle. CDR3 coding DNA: TGTGCCAGCAGTGACAGGGGTCTAGTAGAGACCCAGTACTTC. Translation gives CASSDRGLVETQYF.

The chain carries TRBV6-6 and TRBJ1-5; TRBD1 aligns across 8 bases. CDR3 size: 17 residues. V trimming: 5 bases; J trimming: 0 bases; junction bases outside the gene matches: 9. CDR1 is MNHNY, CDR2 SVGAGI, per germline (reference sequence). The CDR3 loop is CASSPGQAPHSNQPQHF. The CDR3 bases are TGTGCCAGCAGTCCGGGACAGGCCCCTCATAGCAATCAGCCCCAGCATTTT.

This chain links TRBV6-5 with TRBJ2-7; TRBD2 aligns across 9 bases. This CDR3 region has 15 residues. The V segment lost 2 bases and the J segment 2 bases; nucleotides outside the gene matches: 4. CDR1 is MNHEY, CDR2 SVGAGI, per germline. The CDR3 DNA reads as TGTGCCAGCAGTTACAAAGCGGGAGGTCCCTACGAGCAGTACTTC. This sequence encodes CASSYKAGGPYEQYF.

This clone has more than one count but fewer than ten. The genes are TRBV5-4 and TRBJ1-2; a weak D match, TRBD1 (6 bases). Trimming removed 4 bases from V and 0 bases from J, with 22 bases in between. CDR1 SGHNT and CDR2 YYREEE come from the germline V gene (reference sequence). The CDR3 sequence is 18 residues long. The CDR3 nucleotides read TGTGCCAGCAGCCGCGGAAGCGAGGGACGGACAGCTAACTATGGCTACACCTTC. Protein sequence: CASSRGSEGRTANYGYTF.

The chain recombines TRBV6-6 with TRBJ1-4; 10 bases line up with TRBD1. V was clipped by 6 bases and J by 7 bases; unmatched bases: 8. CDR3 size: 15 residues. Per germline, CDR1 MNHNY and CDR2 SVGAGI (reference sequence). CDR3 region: CASSPGTGVIEKLFF. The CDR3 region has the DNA TGTGCCAGCAGCCCCGGGACAGGGGTCATTGAAAAACTGTTTTTT.

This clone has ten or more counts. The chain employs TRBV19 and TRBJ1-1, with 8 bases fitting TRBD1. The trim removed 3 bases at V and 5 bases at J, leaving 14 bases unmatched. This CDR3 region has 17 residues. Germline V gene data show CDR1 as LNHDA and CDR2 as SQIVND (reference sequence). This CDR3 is CASSMRQGATHRTEAFF. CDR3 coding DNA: TGTGCCAGTAGTATGCGGCAGGGGGCTACTCATCGGACTGAAGCTTTCTTT. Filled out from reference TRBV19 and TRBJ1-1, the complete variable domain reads DGGITQSPKYLFRKEGQNVTLSCEQNLNHDAMYWYRQDPGQGLRLIYYSQIVNDFQKGDIAEGYSVSREKKESFPLTVTSAQKNPTAFYLCASSMRQGATHRTEAFFGQGTRLTVV.

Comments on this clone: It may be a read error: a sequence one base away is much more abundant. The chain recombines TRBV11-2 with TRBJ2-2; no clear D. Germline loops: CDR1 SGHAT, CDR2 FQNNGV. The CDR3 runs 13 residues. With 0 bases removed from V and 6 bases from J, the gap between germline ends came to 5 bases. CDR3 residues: CASSLDLAGELFF. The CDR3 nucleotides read TGTGCCAGCAGCTTAGATCTAGCCGGGGAGCTGTTTTTT.

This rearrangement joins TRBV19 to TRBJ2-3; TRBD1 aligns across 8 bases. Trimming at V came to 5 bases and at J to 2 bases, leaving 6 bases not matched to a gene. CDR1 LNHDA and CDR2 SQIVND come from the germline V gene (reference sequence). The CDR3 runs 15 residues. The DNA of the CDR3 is TGTGCCAGTAGTTCGACGGGACAGGTCACAGATACGCAGTATTTT. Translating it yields CASSSTGQVTDTQYF.

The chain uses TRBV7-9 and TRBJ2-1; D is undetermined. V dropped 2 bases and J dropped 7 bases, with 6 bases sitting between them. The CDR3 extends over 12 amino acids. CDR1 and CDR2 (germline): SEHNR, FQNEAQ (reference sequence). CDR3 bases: TGTGCCAGCAGCTTATTGAGGAATGAGCAGTTCTTC. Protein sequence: CASSLLRNEQFF.

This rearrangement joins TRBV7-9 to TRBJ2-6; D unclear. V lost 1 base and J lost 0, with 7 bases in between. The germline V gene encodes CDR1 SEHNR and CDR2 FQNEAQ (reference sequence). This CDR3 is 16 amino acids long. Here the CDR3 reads CASSLGGLSGANVLTF. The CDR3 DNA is TGTGCCAGCAGCTTAGGAGGTCTCTCTGGGGCCAACGTCCTGACTTTC. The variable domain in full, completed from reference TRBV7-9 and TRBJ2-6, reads DTGVSQNPRHKITKRGQNVTFRCDPISEHNRLYWYRQTLGQGPEFLTYFQNEAQLEKSRLLSDRFSAERPKGSFSTLEIQRTEQGDSAMYLCASSLGGLSGANVLTFGAGSRLTVL.

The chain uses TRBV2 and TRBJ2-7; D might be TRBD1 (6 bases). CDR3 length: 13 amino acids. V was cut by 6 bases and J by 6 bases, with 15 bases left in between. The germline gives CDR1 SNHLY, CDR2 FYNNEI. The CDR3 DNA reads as TGTGCCAGCAGGAGGGACAAGGGAACCGAGCAGTACTTC. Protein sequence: CASRRDKGTEQYF.

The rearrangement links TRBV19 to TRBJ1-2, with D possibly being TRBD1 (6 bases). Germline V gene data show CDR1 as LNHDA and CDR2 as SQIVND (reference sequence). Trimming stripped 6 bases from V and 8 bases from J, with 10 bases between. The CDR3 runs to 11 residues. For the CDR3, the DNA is TGTGCCAGTAGGTCGGGGGGCGGCTACACCTTC. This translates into CASRSGGGYTF.

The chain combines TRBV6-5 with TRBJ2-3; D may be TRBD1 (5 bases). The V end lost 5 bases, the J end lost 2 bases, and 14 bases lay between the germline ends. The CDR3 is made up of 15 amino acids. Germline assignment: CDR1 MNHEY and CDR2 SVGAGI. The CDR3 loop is CASSLDRTPTDTQYF. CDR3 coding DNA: TGTGCCAGCAGTCTAGACAGAACCCCCACAGATACGCAGTATTTT.

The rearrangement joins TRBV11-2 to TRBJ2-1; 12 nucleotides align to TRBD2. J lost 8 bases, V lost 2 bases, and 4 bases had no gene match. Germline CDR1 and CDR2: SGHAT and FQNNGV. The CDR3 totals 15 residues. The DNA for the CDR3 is TGTGCCAGCAGCTTAACGACTAGCGGGAGTTATGAGCAGTTCTTC. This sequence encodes CASSLTTSGSYEQFF.

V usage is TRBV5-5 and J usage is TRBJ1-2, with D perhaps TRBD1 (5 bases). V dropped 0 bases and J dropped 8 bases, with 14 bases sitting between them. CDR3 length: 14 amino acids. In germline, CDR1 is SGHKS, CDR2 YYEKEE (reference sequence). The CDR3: CASSLAPERGGYTF. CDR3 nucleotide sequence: TGTGCCAGCAGCTTGGCACCGGAAAGGGGCGGCTACACCTTC.

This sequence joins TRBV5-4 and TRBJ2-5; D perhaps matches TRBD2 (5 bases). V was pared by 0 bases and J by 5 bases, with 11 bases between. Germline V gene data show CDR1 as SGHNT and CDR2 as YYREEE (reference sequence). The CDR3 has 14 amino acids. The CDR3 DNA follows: TGTGCCAGCAGCTTGGGGGCTGGGGAGGAGACCCAGTACTTC. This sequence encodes CASSLGAGEETQYF.

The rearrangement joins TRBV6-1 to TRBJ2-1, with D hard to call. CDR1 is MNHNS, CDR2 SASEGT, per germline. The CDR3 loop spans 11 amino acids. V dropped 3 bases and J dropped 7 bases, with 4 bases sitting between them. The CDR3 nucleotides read TGTGCCAGCAGTGAGAGGAATGAGCAGTTCTTC. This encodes CASSERNEQFF.

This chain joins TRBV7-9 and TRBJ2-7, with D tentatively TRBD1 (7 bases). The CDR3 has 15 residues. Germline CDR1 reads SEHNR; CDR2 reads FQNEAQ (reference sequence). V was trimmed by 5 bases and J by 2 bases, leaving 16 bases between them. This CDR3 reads CASSRGDSSTYEQYF. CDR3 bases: TGTGCCAGCAGCAGGGGGGACAGCTCGACCTACGAGCAGTACTTC.

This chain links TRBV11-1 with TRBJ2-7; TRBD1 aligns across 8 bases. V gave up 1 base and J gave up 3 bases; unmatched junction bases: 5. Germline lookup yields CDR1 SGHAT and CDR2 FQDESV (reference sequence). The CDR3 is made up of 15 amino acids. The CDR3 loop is CASSLGDRPIYEQYF. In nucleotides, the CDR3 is TGTGCCAGCAGCTTAGGGGACAGGCCAATCTACGAGCAGTACTTC.

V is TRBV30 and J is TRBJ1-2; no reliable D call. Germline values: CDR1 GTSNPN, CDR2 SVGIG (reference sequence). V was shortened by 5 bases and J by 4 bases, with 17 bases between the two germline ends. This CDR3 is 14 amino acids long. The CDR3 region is CAWGLPPTGYGYTF. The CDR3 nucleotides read TGTGCCTGGGGTCTTCCCCCAACGGGCTATGGCTACACCTTC. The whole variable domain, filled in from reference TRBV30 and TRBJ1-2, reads SQTIHQWPATLVQPVGSPLSLECTVEGTSNPNLYWYRQAAGRGLQLLFYSVGIGQISSEVPQNLSASRPQDRQFILSSKKLLLSDSGFYLCAWGLPPTGYGYTFGSGTRLTVV.

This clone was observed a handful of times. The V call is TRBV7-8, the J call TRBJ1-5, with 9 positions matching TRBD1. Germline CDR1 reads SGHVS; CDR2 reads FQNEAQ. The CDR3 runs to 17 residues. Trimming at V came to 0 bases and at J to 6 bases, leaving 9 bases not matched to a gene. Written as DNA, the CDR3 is TGTGCCAGCAGCTTAGCGCGTTCGACAGGGGGAGGTCAGCCCCAGCATTTT. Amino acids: CASSLARSTGGGQPQHF.

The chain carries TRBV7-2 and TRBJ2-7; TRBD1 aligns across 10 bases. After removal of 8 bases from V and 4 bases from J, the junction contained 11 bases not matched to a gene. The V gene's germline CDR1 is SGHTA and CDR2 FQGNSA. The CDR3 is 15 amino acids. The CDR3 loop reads CASSPAGTGAYEQYF. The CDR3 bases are TGTGCCAGCTCCCCCGCCGGGACAGGGGCTTACGAGCAGTACTTC.

The CDR3 loop reads CASSFTSGRGTGELFF. In DNA form, the CDR3 reads TGCGCCAGCAGCTTCACTAGCGGGAGAGGAACCGGGGAGCTGTTTTTT. This chain joins TRBV5-1 and TRBJ2-2, with 11 nucleotides matching TRBD2. V shed 2 bases and J 5 bases; nucleotides not matched to a gene: 5. Per germline, CDR1 SGHRS and CDR2 YFSETQ. The CDR3 extends over 16 amino acids.